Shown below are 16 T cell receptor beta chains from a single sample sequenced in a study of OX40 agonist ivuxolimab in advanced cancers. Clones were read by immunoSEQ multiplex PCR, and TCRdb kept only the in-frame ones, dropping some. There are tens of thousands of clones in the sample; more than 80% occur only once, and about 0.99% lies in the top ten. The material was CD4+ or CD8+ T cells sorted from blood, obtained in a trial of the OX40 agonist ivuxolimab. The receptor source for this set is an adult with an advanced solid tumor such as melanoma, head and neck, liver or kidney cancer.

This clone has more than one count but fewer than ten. As DNA, the CDR3 is TGTGCCAGCAGCGTAGGGGACGGAACACCCCAGCATTTT. Protein sequence: CASSVGDGTPQHF. This chain connects TRBV9 to TRBJ1-5; possibly TRBD1 for D (5 bases). The V and J ends lost 0 bases and 10 bases respectively, with 11 bases between them. There are 13 residues in the CDR3. The germline V gene has CDR1 SGDLS and CDR2 YYNGEE.

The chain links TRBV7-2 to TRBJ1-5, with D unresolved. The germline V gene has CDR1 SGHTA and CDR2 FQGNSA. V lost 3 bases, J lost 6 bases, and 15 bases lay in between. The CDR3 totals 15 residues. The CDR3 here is CASSFQGLIGQPQHF. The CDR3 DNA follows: TGTGCCAGCAGCTTTCAAGGTCTAATCGGTCAGCCCCAGCATTTT.

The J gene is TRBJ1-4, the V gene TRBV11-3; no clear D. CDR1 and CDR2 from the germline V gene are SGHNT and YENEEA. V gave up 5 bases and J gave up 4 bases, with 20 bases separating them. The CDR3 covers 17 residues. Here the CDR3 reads CASSLLSWTGSNEKLFF. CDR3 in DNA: TGTGCCAGCAGCCTCCTCTCATGGACGGGAAGTAATGAAAAACTGTTTTTT. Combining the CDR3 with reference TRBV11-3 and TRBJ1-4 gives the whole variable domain EAGVVQSPRYKIIEKKQPVAFWCNPISGHNTLYWYLQNLGQGPELLIRYENEEAVDDSQLPKDRFSAERLKGVDSTLKIQPAELGDSAVYLCASSLLSWTGSNEKLFFGSGTQLSVL.

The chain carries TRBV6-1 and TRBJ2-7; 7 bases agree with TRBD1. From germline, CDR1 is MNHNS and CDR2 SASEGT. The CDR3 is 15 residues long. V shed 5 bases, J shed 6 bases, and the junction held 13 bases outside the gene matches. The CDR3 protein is CASSSKPGQSAEQYF. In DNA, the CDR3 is TGTGCCAGCAGTTCAAAACCGGGACAGTCGGCCGAGCAGTACTTC.

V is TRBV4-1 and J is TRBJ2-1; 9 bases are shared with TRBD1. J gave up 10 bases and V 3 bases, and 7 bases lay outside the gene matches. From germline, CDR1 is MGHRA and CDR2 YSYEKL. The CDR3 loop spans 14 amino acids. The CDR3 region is CASSQTQGAWEQFF. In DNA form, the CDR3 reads TGCGCCAGCAGCCAGACACAGGGGGCTTGGGAGCAGTTCTTC.

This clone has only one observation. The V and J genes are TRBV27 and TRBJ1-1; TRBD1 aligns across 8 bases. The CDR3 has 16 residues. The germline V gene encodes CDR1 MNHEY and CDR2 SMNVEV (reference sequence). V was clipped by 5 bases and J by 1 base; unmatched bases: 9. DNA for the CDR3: TGTGCCAGCAGTCGCAGCGGGACAGGAAGGAACACTGAAGCTTTCTTT. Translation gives CASSRSGTGRNTEAFF.

CDR3 bases: TGTGCCAGCAGCTTGGATTTTTCTAGCGGCCACAATGAGCAGTTCTTC. This gives the protein CASSLDFSSGHNEQFF. The chain employs TRBV5-6 and TRBJ2-1; 7 nucleotides match TRBD2. Germline lookup yields CDR1 SGHDT and CDR2 YYEEEE. V lost 0 bases and J lost 5; bases outside the gene matches: 8. The CDR3 runs 16 residues.

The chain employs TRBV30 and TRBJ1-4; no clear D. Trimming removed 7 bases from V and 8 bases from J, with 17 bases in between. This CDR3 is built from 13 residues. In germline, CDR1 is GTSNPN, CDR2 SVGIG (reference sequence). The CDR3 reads CASRSSVAEKLFF. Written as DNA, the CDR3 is TGTGCCTCAAGGTCCTCCGTCGCCGAAAAACTGTTTTTT.

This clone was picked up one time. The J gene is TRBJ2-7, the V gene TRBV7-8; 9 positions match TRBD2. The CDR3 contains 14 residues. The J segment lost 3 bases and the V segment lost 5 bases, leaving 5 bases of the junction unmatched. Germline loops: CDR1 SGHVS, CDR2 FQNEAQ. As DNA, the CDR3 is TGTGCCAGCAGCCTTAGCGGGAGCGGCTACGAGCAGTACTTC. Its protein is CASSLSGSGYEQYF.

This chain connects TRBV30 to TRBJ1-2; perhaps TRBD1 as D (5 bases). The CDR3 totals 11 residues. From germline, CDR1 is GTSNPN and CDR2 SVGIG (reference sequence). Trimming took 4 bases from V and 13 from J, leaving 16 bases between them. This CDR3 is CAWTPNLGGTF. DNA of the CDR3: TGTGCCTGGACCCCGAATCTGGGGGGCACCTTC.

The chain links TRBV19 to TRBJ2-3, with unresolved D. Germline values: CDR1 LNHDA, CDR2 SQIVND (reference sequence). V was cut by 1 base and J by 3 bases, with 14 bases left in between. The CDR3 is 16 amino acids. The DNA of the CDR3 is TGTGCCAGTAGTATAGGGGCCAATCCTAGAACAGATACGCAGTATTTT. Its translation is CASSIGANPRTDTQYF. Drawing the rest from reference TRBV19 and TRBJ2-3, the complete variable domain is DGGITQSPKYLFRKEGQNVTLSCEQNLNHDAMYWYRQDPGQGLRLIYYSQIVNDFQKGDIAEGYSVSREKKESFPLTVTSAQKNPTAFYLCASSIGANPRTDTQYFGPGTRLTVL.

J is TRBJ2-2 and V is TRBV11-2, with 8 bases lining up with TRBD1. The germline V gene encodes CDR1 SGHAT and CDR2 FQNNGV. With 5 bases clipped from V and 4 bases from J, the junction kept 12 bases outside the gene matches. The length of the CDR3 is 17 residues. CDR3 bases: TGTGCCAGCAGCCATGACAGGGGTAGGGTGGCCACCGGGGAGCTGTTTTTT. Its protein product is CASSHDRGRVATGELFF.

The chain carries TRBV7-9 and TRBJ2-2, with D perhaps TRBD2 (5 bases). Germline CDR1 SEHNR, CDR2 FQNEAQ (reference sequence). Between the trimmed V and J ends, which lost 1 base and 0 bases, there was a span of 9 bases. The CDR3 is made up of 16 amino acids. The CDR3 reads CASSLVSGTNTGELFF. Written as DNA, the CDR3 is TGTGCCAGCAGCTTAGTGTCGGGAACGAACACCGGGGAGCTGTTTTTT.

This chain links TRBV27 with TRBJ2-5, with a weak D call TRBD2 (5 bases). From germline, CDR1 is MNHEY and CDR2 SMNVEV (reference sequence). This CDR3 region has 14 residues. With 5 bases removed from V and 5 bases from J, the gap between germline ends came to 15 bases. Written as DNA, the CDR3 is TGTGCCAGCAGTCCAGCCGGGATGTTGGAGACCCAGTACTTC. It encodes CASSPAGMLETQYF.

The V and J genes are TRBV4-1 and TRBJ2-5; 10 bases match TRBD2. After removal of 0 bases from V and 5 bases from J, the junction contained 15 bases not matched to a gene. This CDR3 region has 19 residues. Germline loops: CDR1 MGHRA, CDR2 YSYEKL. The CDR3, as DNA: TGCGCCAGCAGCCAAGATCAGTCTAGCGGGGGTCCAAGGCGGGAGACCCAGTACTTC. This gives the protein CASSQDQSSGGPRRETQYF.

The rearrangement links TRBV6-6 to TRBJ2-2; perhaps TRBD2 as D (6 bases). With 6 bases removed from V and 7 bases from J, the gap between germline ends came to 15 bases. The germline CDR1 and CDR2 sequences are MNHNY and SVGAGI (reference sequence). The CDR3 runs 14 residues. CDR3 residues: CASSPTTGVGELFF. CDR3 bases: TGTGCCAGCAGCCCCACGACGGGGGTCGGGGAGCTGTTTTTT.